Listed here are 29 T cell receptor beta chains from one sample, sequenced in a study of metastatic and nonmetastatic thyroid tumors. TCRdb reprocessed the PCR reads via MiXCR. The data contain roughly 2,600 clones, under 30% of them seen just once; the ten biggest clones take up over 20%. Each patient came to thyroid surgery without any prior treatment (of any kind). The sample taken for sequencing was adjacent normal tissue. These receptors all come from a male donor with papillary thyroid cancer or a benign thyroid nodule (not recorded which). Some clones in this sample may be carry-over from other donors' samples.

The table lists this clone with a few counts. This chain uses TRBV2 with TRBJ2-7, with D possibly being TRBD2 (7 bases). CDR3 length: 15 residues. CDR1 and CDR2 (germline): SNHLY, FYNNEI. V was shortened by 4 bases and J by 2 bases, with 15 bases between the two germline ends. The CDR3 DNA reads TGTGCCAGCAGTGTGGGGAGGGGGGGTACCTACGAGCAGTACTTC. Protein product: CASSVGRGGTYEQYF.

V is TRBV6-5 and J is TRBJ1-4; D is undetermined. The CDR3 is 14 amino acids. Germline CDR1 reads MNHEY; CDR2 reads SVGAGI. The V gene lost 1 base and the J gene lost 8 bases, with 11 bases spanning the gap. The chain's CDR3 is CASSYYRTSEKLFF. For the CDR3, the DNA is TGTGCCAGCAGTTACTATCGTACATCGGAAAAACTGTTTTTT.

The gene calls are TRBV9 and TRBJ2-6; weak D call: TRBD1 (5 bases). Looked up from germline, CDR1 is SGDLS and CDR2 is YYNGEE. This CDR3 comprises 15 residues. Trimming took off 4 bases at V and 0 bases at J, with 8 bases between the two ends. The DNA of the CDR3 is TGTGCCAGCAGCTCCACAGGCTCTGGGGCCAACGTCCTGACTTTC. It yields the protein CASSSTGSGANVLTF.

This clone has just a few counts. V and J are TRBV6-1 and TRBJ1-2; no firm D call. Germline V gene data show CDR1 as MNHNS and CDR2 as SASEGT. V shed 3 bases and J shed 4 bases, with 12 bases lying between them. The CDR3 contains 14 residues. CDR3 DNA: TGTGCCAGCAGTGATCCCCGGATGTTCTATGGCTACACCTTC. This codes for CASSDPRMFYGYTF.

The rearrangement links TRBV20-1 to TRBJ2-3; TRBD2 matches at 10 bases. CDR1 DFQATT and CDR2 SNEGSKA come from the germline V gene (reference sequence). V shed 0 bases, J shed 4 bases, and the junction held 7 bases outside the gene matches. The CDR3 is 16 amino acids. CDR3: CSARDPGTSASDTQYF. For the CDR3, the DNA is TGCAGTGCTAGAGACCCCGGGACTAGCGCTTCAGATACGCAGTATTTT.

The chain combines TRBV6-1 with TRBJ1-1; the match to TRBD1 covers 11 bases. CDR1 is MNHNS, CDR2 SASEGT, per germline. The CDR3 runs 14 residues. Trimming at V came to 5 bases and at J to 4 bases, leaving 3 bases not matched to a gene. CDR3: CASSRGTGGTEAFF. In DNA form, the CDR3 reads TGTGCCAGCAGTCGGGGGACAGGGGGCACTGAAGCTTTCTTT.

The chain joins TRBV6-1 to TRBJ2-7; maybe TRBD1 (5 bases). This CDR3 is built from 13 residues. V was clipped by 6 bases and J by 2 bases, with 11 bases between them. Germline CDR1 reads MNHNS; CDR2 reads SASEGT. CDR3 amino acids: CASSVQDTYEQYF. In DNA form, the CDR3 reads TGTGCCAGCAGCGTGCAGGACACCTACGAGCAGTACTTC.

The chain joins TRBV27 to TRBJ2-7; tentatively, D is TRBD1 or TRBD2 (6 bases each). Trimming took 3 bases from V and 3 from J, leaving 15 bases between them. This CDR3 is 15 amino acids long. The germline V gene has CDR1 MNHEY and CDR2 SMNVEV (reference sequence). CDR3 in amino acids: CASSFRGLIYYEQYF. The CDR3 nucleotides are TGTGCCAGCAGTTTCAGGGGACTGATATACTACGAGCAGTACTTC.

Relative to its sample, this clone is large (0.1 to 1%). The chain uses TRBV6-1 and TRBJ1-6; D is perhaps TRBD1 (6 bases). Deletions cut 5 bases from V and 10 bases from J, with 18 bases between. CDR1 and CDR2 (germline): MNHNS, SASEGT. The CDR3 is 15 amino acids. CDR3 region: CASSPGGGAGSPLHF. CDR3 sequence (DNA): TGTGCCAGCAGTCCCGGTGGGGGGGCAGGATCACCCCTCCACTTT.

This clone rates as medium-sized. For the CDR3, the DNA is TGTGCCAGCACCCTGGGGTCCACAGGGGAAGCTTTCTTT. It codes for CASTLGSTGEAFF. The rearrangement links TRBV7-9 to TRBJ1-1, with D perhaps TRBD1 (6 bases). CDR3 length: 13 residues. Between the trimmed V and J ends, which lost 7 bases and 8 bases, there was a span of 17 bases. In germline, CDR1 is SEHNR, CDR2 FQNEAQ (reference sequence).

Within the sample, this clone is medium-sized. The CDR3 region has the DNA TGTGCCTCAGTAGGGGAGGGGGGGGACATTCAGTACTTC. Translated, it gives CASVGEGGDIQYF. The chain has TRBV19 and TRBJ2-4; possibly TRBD2 for D (7 bases). The V end was cut by 11 bases, the J end by 8 bases, with 19 bases between. This CDR3 has 13 residues. Germline V gene lookup returns CDR1 LNHDA and CDR2 SQIVND (reference sequence). The variable domain in full, completed from reference TRBV19 and TRBJ2-4, reads DGGITQSPKYLFRKEGQNVTLSCEQNLNHDAMYWYRQDPGQGLRLIYYSQIVNDFQKGDIAEGYSVSREKKESFPLTVTSAQKNPTAFYLCASVGEGGDIQYFGAGTRLSVL.

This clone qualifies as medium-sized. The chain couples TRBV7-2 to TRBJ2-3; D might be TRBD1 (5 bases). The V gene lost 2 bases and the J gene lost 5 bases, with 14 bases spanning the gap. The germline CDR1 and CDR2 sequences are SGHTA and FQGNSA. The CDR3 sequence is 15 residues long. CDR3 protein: CASSLTGFTLDTQYF. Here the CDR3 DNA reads TGTGCCAGCAGCTTAACAGGATTCACCCTAGATACGCAGTATTTT.

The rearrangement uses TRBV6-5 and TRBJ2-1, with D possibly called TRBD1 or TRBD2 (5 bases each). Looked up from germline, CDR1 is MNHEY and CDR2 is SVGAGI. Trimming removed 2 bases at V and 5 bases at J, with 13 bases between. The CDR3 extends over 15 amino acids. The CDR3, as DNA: TGTGCCAGCAGTTACACCGGGACGGACAACAATGAGCAGTTCTTC. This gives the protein CASSYTGTDNNEQFF.

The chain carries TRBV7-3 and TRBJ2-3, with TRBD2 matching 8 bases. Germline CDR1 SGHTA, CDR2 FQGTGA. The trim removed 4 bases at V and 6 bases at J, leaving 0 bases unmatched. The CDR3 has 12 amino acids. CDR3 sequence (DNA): TGTGCCAGCAGCTCGGGGGGGGATACGCAGTATTTT. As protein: CASSSGGDTQYF.

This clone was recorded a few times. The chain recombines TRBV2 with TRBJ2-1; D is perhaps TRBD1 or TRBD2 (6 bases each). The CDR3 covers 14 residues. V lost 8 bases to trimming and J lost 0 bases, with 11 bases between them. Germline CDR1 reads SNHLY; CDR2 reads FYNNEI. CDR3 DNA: TGTGCCAGCTGCGGGACAAGCTCCTACAATGAGCAGTTCTTC. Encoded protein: CASCGTSSYNEQFF. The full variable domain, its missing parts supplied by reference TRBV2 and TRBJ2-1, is EPEVTQTPSHQVTQMGQEVILRCVPISNHLYFYWYRQILGQKVEFLVSFYNNEISEKSEIFDDQFSVERPDGSNFTLKIRSTKLEDSAMYFCASCGTSSYNEQFFGPGTRLTVL.

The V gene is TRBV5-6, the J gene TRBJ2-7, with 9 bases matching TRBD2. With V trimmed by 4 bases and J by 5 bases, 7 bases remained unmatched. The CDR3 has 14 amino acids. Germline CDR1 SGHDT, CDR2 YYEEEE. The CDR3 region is CASSPRASGNEQYF. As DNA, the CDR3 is TGTGCCAGCAGCCCCCGGGCTAGCGGGAACGAGCAGTACTTC.

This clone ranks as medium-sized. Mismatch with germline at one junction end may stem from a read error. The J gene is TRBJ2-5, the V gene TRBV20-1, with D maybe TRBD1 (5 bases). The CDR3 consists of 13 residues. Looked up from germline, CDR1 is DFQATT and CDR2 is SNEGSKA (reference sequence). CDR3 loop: CSAGDSTQETQYF. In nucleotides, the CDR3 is TGCAGTGCTGGAGACAGTACCCAAGAGACCCAGTACTTC.

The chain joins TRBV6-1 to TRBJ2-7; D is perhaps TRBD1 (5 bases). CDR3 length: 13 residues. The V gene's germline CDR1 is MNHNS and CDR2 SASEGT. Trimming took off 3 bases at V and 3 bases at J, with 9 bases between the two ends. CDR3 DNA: TGTGCCAGCAGTGATCTGGACATCTACGAGCAGTACTTC. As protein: CASSDLDIYEQYF.

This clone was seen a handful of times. Here the CDR3 reads CASSEFTGNEQFF. The CDR3 nucleotides read TGTGCCAGCAGTGAATTTACGGGGAATGAGCAGTTCTTC. This chain connects TRBV2 to TRBJ2-1; D perhaps matches TRBD2 (5 bases). Trimming took off 2 bases at V and 7 bases at J, with 9 bases between the two ends. The CDR3 is 13 amino acids. Germline V lookup: CDR1 SNHLY, CDR2 FYNNEI.

The CDR3 DNA is TGTGCCAGCAGCTTAATGTCTCTAGCGTGCGGCTCAACGAAGAACACCGGGGAGCTGTTTTTT. Encoded protein: CASSLMSLACGSTKNTGELFF. The chain recombines TRBV7-3 with TRBJ2-2; the D gene is possibly TRBD2 (6 bases). The germline CDR1 and CDR2 sequences are SGHTA and FQGTGA. The V end lost 1 base, the J end lost 1 base, and 25 bases lay between the germline ends. This CDR3 is built from 21 residues.

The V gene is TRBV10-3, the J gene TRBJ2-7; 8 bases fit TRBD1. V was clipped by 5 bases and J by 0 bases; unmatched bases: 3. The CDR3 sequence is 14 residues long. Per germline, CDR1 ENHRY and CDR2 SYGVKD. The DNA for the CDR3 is TGTGCCATCAGTCGGGACAGGAGCTCCTACGAGCAGTACTTC. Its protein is CAISRDRSSYEQYF.

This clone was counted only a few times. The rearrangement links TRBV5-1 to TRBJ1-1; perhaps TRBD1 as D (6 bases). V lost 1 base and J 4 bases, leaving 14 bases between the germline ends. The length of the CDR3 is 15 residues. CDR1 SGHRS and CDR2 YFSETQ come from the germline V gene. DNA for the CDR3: TGCGCCAGCAGCTTGACGACAGGTTATGGCACTGAAGCTTTCTTT. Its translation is CASSLTTGYGTEAFF.

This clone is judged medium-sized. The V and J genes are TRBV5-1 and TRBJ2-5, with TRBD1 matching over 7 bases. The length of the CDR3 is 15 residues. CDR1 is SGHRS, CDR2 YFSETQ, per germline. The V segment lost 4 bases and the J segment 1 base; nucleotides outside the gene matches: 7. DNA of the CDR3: TGCGCCAGCAGCCCCGACAGGGTGGGCCAAGAGACCCAGTACTTC. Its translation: CASSPDRVGQETQYF.

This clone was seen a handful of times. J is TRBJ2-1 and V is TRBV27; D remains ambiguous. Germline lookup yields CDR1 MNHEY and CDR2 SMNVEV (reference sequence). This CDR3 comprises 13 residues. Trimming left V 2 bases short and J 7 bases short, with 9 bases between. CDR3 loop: CASSLRTKNEQFF. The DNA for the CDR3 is TGTGCCAGCAGTTTAAGAACTAAGAATGAGCAGTTCTTC.

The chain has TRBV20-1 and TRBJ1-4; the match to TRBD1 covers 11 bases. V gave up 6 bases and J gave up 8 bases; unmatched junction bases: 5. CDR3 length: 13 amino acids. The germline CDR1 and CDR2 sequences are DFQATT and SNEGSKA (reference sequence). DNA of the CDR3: TGCAGTGCCGTGGACAGGGGGCGCGAAAAACTGTTTTTT. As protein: CSAVDRGREKLFF.

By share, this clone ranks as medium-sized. CDR3 sequence: CASSLMSGTDTQYF. DNA for the CDR3: TGTGCCAGCAGCTTAATGAGCGGCACAGATACGCAGTATTTT. The V and J genes are TRBV5-5 and TRBJ2-3; D not certain. Trimming shortened V by 2 bases and J by 1 base, and 8 bases separated the two germline ends. There are 14 residues in the CDR3. CDR1 SGHKS and CDR2 YYEKEE come from the germline V gene (reference sequence).

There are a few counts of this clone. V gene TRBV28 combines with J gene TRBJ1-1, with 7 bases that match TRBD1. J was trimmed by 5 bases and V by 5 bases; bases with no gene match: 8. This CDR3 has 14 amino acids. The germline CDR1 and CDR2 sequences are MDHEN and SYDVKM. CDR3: CASSPMGQRTEAFF. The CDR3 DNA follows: TGTGCCAGCAGTCCGATGGGACAGCGGACTGAAGCTTTCTTT.

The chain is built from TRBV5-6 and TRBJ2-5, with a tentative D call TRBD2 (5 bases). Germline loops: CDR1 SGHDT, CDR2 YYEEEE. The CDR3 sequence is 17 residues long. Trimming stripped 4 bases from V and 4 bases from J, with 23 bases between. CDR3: CASSPLASRRRRETQYF. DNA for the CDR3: TGTGCCAGCAGCCCCCTGGCTAGCCGGAGAAGGAGAGAGACCCAGTACTTC.

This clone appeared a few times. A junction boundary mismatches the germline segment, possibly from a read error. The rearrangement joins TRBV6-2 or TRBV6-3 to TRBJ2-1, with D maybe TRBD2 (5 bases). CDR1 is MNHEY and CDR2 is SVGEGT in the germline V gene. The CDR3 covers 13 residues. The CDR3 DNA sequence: TGTGCCAGCAGTTTCGACTACTACAATGAGCGGTTATTC. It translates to CASSFDYYNERLF.